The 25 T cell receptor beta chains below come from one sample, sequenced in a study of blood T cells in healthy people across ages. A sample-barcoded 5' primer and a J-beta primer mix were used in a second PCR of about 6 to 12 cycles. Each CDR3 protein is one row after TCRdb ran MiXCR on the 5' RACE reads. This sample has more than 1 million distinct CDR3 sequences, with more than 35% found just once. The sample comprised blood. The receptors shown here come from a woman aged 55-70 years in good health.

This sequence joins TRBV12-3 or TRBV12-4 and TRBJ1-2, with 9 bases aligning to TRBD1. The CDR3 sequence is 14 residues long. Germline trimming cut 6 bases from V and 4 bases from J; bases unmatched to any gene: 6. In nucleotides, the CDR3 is TGTGCCAGCAGCCGTGGGACAGGGCGCTATGGCTACACCTTC. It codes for CASSRGTGRYGYTF.

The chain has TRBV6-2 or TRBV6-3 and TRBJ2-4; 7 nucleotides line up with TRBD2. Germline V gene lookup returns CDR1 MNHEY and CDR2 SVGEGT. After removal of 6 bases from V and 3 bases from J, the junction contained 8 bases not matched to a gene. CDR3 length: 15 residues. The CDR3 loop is CASRPPGLSKNIQYF. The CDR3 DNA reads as TGTGCCAGCAGACCGCCGGGACTAAGCAAAAACATTCAGTACTTC.

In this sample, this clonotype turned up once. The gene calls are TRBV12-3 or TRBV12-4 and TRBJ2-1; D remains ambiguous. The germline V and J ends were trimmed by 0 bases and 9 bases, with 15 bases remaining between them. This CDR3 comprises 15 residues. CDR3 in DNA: TGTGCCAGCAGTTTAGCGGGGTCCAGCGTGGGTGAGCAGTTCTTC. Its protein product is CASSLAGSSVGEQFF.

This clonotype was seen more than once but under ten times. The CDR3 reads CASSLSGLAVPKQYF. In DNA form, the CDR3 reads TGTGCCAGCAGTTTATCGGGACTAGCGGTACCTAAGCAGTACTTC. The chain carries TRBV27 and TRBJ2-5, with 11 bases aligning to TRBD2. The length of the CDR3 is 15 residues. J gave up 11 bases and V 0 bases, and 8 bases lay outside the gene matches. Germline CDR1 reads MNHEY; CDR2 reads SMNVEV (reference sequence).

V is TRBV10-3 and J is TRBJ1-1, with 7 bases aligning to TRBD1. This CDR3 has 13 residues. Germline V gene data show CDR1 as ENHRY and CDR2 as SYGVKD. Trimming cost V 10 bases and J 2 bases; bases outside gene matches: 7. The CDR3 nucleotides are TGTGCCACAAGACAGGGCGTCAACACTGAAGCTTTCTTT. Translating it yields CATRQGVNTEAFF.

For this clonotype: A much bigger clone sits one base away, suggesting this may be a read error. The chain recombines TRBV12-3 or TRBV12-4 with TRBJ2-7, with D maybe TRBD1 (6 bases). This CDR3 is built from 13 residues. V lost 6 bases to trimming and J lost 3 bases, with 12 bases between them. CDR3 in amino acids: CASRKAGDYEQYF. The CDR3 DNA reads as TGTGCCAGCAGAAAAGCAGGGGACTACGAGCAGTACTTC.

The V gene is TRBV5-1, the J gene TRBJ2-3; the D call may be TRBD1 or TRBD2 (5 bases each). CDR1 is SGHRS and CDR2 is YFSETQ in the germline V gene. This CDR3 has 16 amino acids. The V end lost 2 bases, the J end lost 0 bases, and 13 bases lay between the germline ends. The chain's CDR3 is CASSFGAGRSTDTQYF. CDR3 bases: TGCGCCAGCAGCTTTGGGGCAGGGAGAAGCACAGATACGCAGTATTTT.

The CDR3 protein is CASSYWGGGETQYF. In DNA, the CDR3 is TGTGCCAGCAGTTACTGGGGCGGCGGAGAGACCCAGTACTTC. The rearrangement links TRBV6-6 to TRBJ2-5; possible D gene TRBD1, 5 bases. V shed 1 base and J shed 4 bases, with 10 bases lying between them. The CDR3 contains 14 residues. Germline V gene sequence: CDR1 MNHNY, CDR2 SVGAGI (reference sequence).

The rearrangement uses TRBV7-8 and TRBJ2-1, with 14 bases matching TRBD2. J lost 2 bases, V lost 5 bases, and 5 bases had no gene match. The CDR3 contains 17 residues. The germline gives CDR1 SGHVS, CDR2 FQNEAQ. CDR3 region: CASSRRLAGGTYNEQFF. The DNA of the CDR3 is TGTGCCAGCAGCCGCCGACTAGCGGGGGGGACCTACAATGAGCAGTTCTTC.

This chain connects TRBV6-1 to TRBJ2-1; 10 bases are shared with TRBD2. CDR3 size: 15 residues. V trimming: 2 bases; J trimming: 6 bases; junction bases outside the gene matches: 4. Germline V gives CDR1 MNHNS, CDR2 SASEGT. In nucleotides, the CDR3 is TGTGCCAGCAGTGAATTGACTAGCGGGCGCAATGAGCAGTTCTTC. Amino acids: CASSELTSGRNEQFF.

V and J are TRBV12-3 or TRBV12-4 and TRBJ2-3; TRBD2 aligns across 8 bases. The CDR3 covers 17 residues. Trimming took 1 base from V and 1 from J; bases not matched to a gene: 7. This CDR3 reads CASSLGPGLGGTDTQYF. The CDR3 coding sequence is TGTGCCAGCAGTTTAGGCCCGGGACTAGGCGGCACAGATACGCAGTATTTT.

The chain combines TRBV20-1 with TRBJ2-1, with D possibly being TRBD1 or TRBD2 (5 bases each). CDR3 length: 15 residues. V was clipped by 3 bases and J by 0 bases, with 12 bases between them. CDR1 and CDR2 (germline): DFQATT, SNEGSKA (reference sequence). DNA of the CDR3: TGCAGTGCTAGCCGGGACCACCGCTCCTACAATGAGCAGTTCTTC. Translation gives CSASRDHRSYNEQFF.

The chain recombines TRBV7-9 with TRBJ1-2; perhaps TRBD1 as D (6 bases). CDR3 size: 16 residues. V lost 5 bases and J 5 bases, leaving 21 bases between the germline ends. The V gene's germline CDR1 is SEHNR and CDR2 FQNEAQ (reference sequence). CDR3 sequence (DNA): TGTGCCAGCAGCCGCGTTACATCAGGGGTTCCTTATGGCTACACCTTC. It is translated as CASSRVTSGVPYGYTF.

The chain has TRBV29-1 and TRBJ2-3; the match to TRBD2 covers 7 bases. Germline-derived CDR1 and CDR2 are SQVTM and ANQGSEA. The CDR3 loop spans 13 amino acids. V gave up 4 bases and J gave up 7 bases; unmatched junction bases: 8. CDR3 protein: CSVVRGRGNTQYF. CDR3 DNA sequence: TGCAGCGTTGTACGGGGGAGGGGAAATACGCAGTATTTT.

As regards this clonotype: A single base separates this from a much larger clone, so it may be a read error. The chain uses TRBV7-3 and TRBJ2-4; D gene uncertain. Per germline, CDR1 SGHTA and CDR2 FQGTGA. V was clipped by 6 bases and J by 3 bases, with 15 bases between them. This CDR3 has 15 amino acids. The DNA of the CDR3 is TGTGCCAGCAGGCACGGGTGTGTCGGCAAAAACATTCAGTACTTC. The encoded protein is CASRHGCVGKNIQYF. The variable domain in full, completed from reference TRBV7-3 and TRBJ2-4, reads GAGVSQTPSNKVTEKGKYVELRCDPISGHTALYWYRQSLGQGPEFLIYFQGTGAADDSGLPNDRFFAVRPEGSVSTLKIQRTERGDSAVYLCASRHGCVGKNIQYFGAGTRLSVL.

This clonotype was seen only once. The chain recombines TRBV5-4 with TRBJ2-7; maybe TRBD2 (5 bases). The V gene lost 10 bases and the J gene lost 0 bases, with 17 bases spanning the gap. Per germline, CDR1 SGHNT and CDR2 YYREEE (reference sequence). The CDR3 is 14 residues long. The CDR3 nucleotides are TGTGCCGGGCAACGGGAAGTTAGCTCCTACGAGCAGTACTTC. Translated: CAGQREVSSYEQYF.

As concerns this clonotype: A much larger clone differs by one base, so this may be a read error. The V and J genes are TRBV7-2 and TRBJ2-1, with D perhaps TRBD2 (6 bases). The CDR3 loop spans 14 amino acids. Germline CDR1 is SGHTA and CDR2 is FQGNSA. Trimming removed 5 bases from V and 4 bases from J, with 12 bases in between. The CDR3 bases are TGTGCCAGCAGCCGGACTAACGGGTACAATGAGCAGTTCTTC. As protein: CASSRTNGYNEQFF.

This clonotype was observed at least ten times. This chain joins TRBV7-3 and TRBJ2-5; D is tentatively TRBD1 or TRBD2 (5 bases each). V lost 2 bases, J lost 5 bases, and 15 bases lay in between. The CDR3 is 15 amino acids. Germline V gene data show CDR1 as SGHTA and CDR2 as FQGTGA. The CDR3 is CASSLAGPKGETQYF. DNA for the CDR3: TGTGCCAGCAGCTTAGCGGGCCCAAAGGGGGAGACCCAGTACTTC.

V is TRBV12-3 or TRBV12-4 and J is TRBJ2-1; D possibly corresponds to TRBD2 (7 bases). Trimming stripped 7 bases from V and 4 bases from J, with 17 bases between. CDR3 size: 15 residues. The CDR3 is CASTSRGAGYNEQFF. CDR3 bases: TGTGCCAGCACCTCTCGGGGGGCGGGGTACAATGAGCAGTTCTTC.

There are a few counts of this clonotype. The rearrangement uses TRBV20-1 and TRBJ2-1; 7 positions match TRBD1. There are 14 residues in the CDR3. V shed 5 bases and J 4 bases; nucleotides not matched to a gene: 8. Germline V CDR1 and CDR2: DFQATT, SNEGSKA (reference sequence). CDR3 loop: CSASREGAYNEQFF. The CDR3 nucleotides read TGCAGTGCTTCCCGAGAGGGGGCTTACAATGAGCAGTTCTTC.

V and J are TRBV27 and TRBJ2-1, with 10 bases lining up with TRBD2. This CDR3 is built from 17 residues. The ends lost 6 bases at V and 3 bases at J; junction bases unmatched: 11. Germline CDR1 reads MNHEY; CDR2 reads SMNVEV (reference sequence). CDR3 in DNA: TGTGCCAGCAGCACCCCTCAGCGGGAGGGCCTCTACAATGAGCAGTTCTTC. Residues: CASSTPQREGLYNEQFF.

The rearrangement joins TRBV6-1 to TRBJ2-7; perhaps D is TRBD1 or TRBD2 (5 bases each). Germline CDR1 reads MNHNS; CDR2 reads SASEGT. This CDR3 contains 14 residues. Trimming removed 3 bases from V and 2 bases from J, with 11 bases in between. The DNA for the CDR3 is TGTGCCAGCAGTGAGATGGGACCAGCCTACGAGCAGTACTTC. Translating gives CASSEMGPAYEQYF.

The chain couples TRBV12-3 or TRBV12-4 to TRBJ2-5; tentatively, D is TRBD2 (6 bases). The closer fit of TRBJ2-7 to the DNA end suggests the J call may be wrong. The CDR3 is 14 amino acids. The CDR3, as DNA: TGTGCCAGCAGGCGGTCCCCGGGGGCCTACGAGCAGTACTTC. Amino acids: CASRRSPGAYEQYF.

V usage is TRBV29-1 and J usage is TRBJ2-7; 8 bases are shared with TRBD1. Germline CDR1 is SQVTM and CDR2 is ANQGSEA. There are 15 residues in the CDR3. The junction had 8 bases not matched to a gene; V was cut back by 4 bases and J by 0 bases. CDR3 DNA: TGCAGCGTTGGCCTTCGGGACAGGAGCTCCTACGAGCAGTACTTC. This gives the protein CSVGLRDRSSYEQYF.

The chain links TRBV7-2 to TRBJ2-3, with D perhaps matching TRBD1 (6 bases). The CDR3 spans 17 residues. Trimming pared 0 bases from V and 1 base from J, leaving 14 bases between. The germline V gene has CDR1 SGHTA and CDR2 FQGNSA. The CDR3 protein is CASSLAKDSRRTDTQYF. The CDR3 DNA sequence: TGTGCCAGCAGCTTAGCGAAGGACAGCCGACGCACAGATACGCAGTATTTT.